These 19 T cell receptor beta chains originate from one sample sequenced in a study of metastatic and nonmetastatic thyroid tumors (dated by TCRdb to 2019 to 2021). Library method: PCR. TCRdb shows the sequencer as Illumina HiSeq 4000. TCRdb reworked the public reads: Q25 trimming with fastp, MiXCR clone assembly, productive beta chains retained. The sample table lists some 9,000 clones, 35% to 40% of them with a count of one. The top ten clones comprise 20% to 25% of the sample. Before undergoing thyroid surgery, none of the patients had been given any kind of treatment. Material for sequencing was tumor tissue. These receptors were obtained from a female donor with papillary thyroid cancer or a benign thyroid nodule (not recorded which). Some clones in this sample may be carry-over from other donors' samples.

In DNA, the CDR3 is TGTGCCAGCAGCCAAAAAAGGGGGGCGGCCCAAGAGACCCAGTACTTC. Translating gives CASSQKRGAAQETQYF. V usage is TRBV11-2 and J usage is TRBJ2-5, with D possibly called TRBD1 or TRBD2 (6 bases each). This CDR3 spans 16 amino acids. CDR1 and CDR2 (germline): SGHAT, FQNNGV. V lost 5 bases, J lost 1 base, and 17 bases lay in between.

The V and J genes are TRBV18 and TRBJ2-2; D uncertain. V was pared by 3 bases and J by 0 bases, with 8 bases between. CDR1 and CDR2 (germline): KGHSH, LQKENI. This CDR3 has 15 residues. The CDR3 spells CASSPPTTNTGELFF. In nucleotides, the CDR3 is TGTGCCAGCTCACCTCCGACCACGAACACCGGGGAGCTGTTTTTT.

The gene calls are TRBV7-9 and TRBJ1-2, with D possibly being TRBD1 (5 bases). Looked up from germline, CDR1 is SEHNR and CDR2 is FQNEAQ (reference sequence). The CDR3 contains 12 residues. The V and J ends lost 5 bases and 5 bases respectively, with 9 bases between them. In nucleotides, the CDR3 is TGTGCCAGCAGCCCGGAGGGGTATGGCTACACCTTC. Protein: CASSPEGYGYTF.

The chain carries TRBV13 and TRBJ1-1; D ambiguous. CDR3 length equals 13 residues. From germline, CDR1 is PRHDT and CDR2 FYEKMQ (reference sequence). V was clipped by 0 bases and J by 4 bases, with 6 bases between them. The CDR3 nucleotides read TGTGCCAGCAGCTTAGGGGAGATCACTGAAGCTTTCTTT. Its translation is CASSLGEITEAFF.

In this sample, this clone is medium-sized. The chain combines TRBV18 with TRBJ1-4; D remains unclear. The CDR3 extends over 15 amino acids. V lost 4 bases and J lost 8, with 17 bases in between. Germline V gives CDR1 KGHSH, CDR2 LQKENI. The CDR3: CASSLPSGSFEKLFF. The CDR3 bases are TGTGCCAGCTCACTCCCGTCGGGGTCTTTCGAAAAACTGTTTTTT.

As regards this clone: It is likely a read error, because the conserved phenylalanine at the end of the CDR3 is missing. The chain has TRBV19 and TRBJ1-3, with D maybe TRBD1 (5 bases). The CDR3 loop spans 15 amino acids. Germline CDR1 reads LNHDA; CDR2 reads SQIVND (reference sequence). Between the trimmed V and J ends, which lost 6 bases and 0 bases, there was a span of 12 bases. CDR3 residues: CASSGTGYSGNTIYS. The CDR3 bases are TGTGCCAGTAGCGGAACAGGTTACTCTGGAAACACCATATATTCT.

The chain has TRBV9 and TRBJ2-1; D possibly matches TRBD1 or TRBD2 (6 bases each). Per germline, CDR1 SGDLS and CDR2 YYNGEE. V lost 0 bases and J lost 4, with 11 bases in between. The CDR3 sequence is 15 residues long. Here the CDR3 reads CASSVDGGGYNEQFF. The CDR3 bases are TGTGCCAGCAGCGTAGACGGGGGCGGTTACAATGAGCAGTTCTTC.

By sample share, this clone is large (0.1 to 1%). The chain has TRBV12-3 or TRBV12-4 and TRBJ2-2; D possibly corresponds to TRBD1 (6 bases). Between the trimmed V and J ends, which lost 6 bases and 5 bases, there was a span of 13 bases. The CDR3 runs 14 residues. The CDR3 DNA is TGTGCCAGCAGATCCGGACAGACAACCGGGGAGCTGTTTTTT. It codes for CASRSGQTTGELFF.

The chain recombines TRBV2 with TRBJ2-7; the match to TRBD2 covers 8 bases. The CDR3 loop spans 15 amino acids. Germline assignment: CDR1 SNHLY and CDR2 FYNNEI. V lost 8 bases to trimming and J lost 2 bases; unmatched junction nucleotides: 11. The CDR3 nucleotides are TGTGCCAGCGGGGGGACTAGGGTTGCACCCTACGAGCAGTACTTC. As protein: CASGGTRVAPYEQYF.

The CDR3 reads CASSLAGGANTGELFF. The CDR3 DNA sequence: TGTGCCAGCAGCTTAGCGGGGGGCGCGAACACCGGGGAGCTGTTTTTT. The rearrangement joins TRBV7-3 to TRBJ2-2; 8 positions match TRBD2. The CDR3 loop spans 16 amino acids. Germline V lookup: CDR1 SGHTA, CDR2 FQGTGA. V lost 2 bases, J lost 0 bases, and 2 bases stayed unmatched.

This chain connects TRBV20-1 to TRBJ1-1; TRBD1 might be the D (5 bases). The CDR3 length is 14 residues. Trimming stripped 6 bases from V and 1 base from J, with 15 bases between. Germline lookup yields CDR1 DFQATT and CDR2 SNEGSKA (reference sequence). The DNA of the CDR3 is TGCAGTGCGAGCCCCGGGACCCAGAACACTGAAGCTTTCTTT. Protein sequence: CSASPGTQNTEAFF.

This chain uses TRBV27 with TRBJ2-2, with D tentatively TRBD1 (5 bases). V dropped 7 bases and J dropped 6 bases, with 15 bases sitting between them. There are 14 residues in the CDR3. CDR1 and CDR2 from the germline V gene are MNHEY and SMNVEV (reference sequence). Here the CDR3 DNA reads TGTGCCAGCACACCGCAGCCAGGGCCCGGGGAGCTGTTTTTT. This gives the protein CASTPQPGPGELFF.

The J gene is TRBJ1-5, the V gene TRBV7-8; D gene unclear. The length of the CDR3 is 15 residues. Germline CDR1 is SGHVS and CDR2 is FQNEAQ. V lost 2 bases and J 4 bases, leaving 12 bases between the germline ends. CDR3 nucleotides: TGTGCCAGCAGCTTATTCGGGGTCTTAAATCAGCCCCAGCATTTT. Translating gives CASSLFGVLNQPQHF. Together with reference TRBV7-8 and TRBJ1-5, the CDR3 gives the full variable domain: GAGVSQSPRYKVAKRGQDVALRCDPISGHVSLFWYQQALGQGPEFLTYFQNEAQLDKSGLPSDRFFAERPEGSVSTLKIQRTQQEDSAVYLCASSLFGVLNQPQHFGDGTRLSIL.

By sample fraction, this clone is medium-sized. This chain joins TRBV6-1 and TRBJ2-2; D perhaps matches TRBD1 (6 bases). Trimming cost V 6 bases and J 3 bases, with 11 bases left between them. The germline V gene encodes CDR1 MNHNS and CDR2 SASEGT. The CDR3 is 14 amino acids. The CDR3 protein is CASRLDSYTGELFF. In DNA form, the CDR3 reads TGTGCCAGCAGACTGGACAGCTACACCGGGGAGCTGTTTTTT.

This clone is medium-sized (0.01 to 0.1%) within its sample. The chain uses TRBV28 and TRBJ1-2, with 7 nucleotides matching TRBD1. This CDR3 is 19 amino acids long. V was clipped by 5 bases and J by 5 bases; unmatched bases: 23. Germline-derived CDR1 and CDR2 are MDHEN and SYDVKM. CDR3 bases: TGTGCCAGCAGTCGTGAGAGACAGGGCCAGGCTTCGGGACGGTATGGCTACACCTTC. It yields the protein CASSRERQGQASGRYGYTF.

This clone turned up a few times. The rearrangement uses TRBV10-2 and TRBJ1-1, with D possibly matching TRBD1 (6 bases). Germline CDR1 and CDR2: WSHSY and SAAADI. This CDR3 comprises 15 residues. V lost 3 bases and J 7 bases, leaving 18 bases between the germline ends. The CDR3 DNA follows: TGCGCCAGCAGTGACAGGGGAAAGGGGACGTGTGAAGCTTTCTTT. Its protein is CASSDRGKGTCEAFF.

CDR3 in DNA: TGTGCCAGCAGCTTAGGGGCGCAGAGCGGCTACACCTTC. It yields the protein CASSLGAQSGYTF. V and J are TRBV7-9 and TRBJ1-2; D gene ambiguous. V was clipped by 1 base and J by 8 bases, with 11 bases between them. Germline assignment: CDR1 SEHNR and CDR2 FQNEAQ (reference sequence). The CDR3 loop spans 13 amino acids.

This chain connects TRBV7-8 to TRBJ1-5; D remains ambiguous. The CDR3 runs to 15 residues. V lost 2 bases and J 0 bases, leaving 8 bases between the germline ends. Germline V lookup: CDR1 SGHVS, CDR2 FQNEAQ. The CDR3 loop reads CASSLSQYSNQPQHF. The CDR3 DNA sequence: TGTGCCAGCAGCTTAAGTCAGTATAGCAATCAGCCCCAGCATTTT.

Sample share makes this clone medium-sized. The rearrangement uses TRBV5-1 and TRBJ2-5, with TRBD2 identical over 8 bases. From germline, CDR1 is SGHRS and CDR2 YFSETQ. This CDR3 has 15 residues. V gave up 2 bases and J gave up 5 bases; unmatched junction bases: 8. CDR3 DNA: TGCGCCAGCAGCTTTATCGGGGGGGCCGGGGAGACCCAGTACTTC. Translated: CASSFIGGAGETQYF. Complete variable domain (other parts from reference TRBV5-1 and TRBJ2-5): KAGVTQTPRYLIKTRGQQVTLSCSPISGHRSVSWYQQTPGQGLQFLFEYFSETQRNKGNFPGRFSGRQFSNSRSEMNVSTLELGDSALYLCASSFIGGAGETQYFGPGTRLLVL.